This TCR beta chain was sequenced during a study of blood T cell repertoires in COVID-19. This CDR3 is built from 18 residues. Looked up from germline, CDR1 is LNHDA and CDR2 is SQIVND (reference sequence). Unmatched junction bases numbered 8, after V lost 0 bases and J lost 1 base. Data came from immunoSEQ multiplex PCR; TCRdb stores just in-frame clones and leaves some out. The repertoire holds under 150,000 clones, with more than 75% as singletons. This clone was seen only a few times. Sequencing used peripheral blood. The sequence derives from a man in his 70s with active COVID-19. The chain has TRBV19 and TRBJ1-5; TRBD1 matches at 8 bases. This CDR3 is CASSIDPRTGRSNQPQHF. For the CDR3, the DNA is TGTGCCAGTAGTATAGATCCGAGGACAGGGAGGAGCAATCAGCCCCAGCATTTT. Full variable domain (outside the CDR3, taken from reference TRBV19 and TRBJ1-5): DGGITQSPKYLFRKEGQNVTLSCEQNLNHDAMYWYRQDPGQGLRLIYYSQIVNDFQKGDIAEGYSVSREKKESFPLTVTSAQKNPTAFYLCASSIDPRTGRSNQPQHFGDGTRLSIL.